The 19 T cell receptor beta chains below all came from one sample that was sequenced in a study of OX40 agonist ivuxolimab in advanced cancers. Sequencing used immunoSEQ multiplex PCR; TCRdb keeps in-frame clones, though not all of them. The sample lists 5,000 to 6,000 clones; roughly 90% were seen once. The input for sequencing was CD4+ or CD8+ T cells sorted from blood, taken in a trial of the OX40 agonist ivuxolimab. Receptor source: an adult with an advanced solid tumor such as melanoma, head and neck, liver or kidney cancer.

The chain has TRBV6-6 and TRBJ2-7; TRBD2 aligns across 7 bases. Germline CDR1 MNHNY, CDR2 SVGAGI (reference sequence). The CDR3 covers 13 residues. V shed 6 bases and J 3 bases; nucleotides not matched to a gene: 5. This CDR3 is CASSHGGIYEQYF. In DNA, the CDR3 is TGTGCCAGCAGCCACGGGGGGATCTACGAGCAGTACTTC.

The chain joins TRBV10-3 to TRBJ2-7; the match to TRBD2 covers 10 bases. Trimming took 2 bases from V and 1 from J; bases not matched to a gene: 11. The CDR3 consists of 18 residues. CDR1 and CDR2 (germline): ENHRY, SYGVKD. CDR3 in amino acids: CAISEADYWTSGSYEQYF. CDR3 in DNA: TGTGCCATCAGTGAGGCGGACTATTGGACTAGCGGATCCTACGAGCAGTACTTC.

The CDR3 loop is CASSQTGDRNNEKLFF. In DNA, the CDR3 is TGTGCCAGCAGCCAGACCGGGGACAGAAATAATGAAAAACTGTTTTTT. The rearrangement joins TRBV7-9 to TRBJ1-4, with 7 bases lining up with TRBD1. V trimming: 5 bases; J trimming: 4 bases; junction bases outside the gene matches: 10. This CDR3 spans 16 amino acids. The germline V gene has CDR1 SEHNR and CDR2 FQNEAQ (reference sequence).

V and J are TRBV7-2 and TRBJ2-1; a weak D match, TRBD2 (5 bases). The CDR3 length is 15 residues. Germline V CDR1 and CDR2: SGHTA, FQGNSA. V was pared by 0 bases and J by 3 bases, with 9 bases between. Here the CDR3 DNA reads TGTGCCAGCAGCTTAGCGTTCGGGGACTACAATGAGCAGTTCTTC. This gives the protein CASSLAFGDYNEQFF.

The chain links TRBV27 to TRBJ2-4; TRBD2 matches at 7 bases. The CDR3 is 17 residues long. Losses at the gene ends were 4 bases for V and 0 bases for J; bases not matched to a gene: 9. Germline CDR1 MNHEY, CDR2 SMNVEV (reference sequence). This CDR3 is CASSSRASGLAKNIQYF. The CDR3 coding sequence is TGTGCCAGCAGTTCCCGAGCTAGCGGCCTAGCCAAAAACATTCAGTACTTC.

The chain carries TRBV19 and TRBJ1-1, with D unclear. V was cut by 2 bases and J by 0 bases, with 7 bases left in between. The CDR3 has 14 amino acids. The V gene's germline CDR1 is LNHDA and CDR2 SQIVND (reference sequence). CDR3 region: CASSIYGMNTEAFF. CDR3 DNA: TGTGCCAGTAGTATATACGGGATGAACACTGAAGCTTTCTTT.

This clone was seen only a few times. The DNA of the CDR3 is TGTGCCAGCTCAATACTAGCATCGAACACCGGGGAGCTGTTTTTT. It specifies CASSILASNTGELFF. The V and J genes are TRBV18 and TRBJ2-2, with D maybe TRBD2 (6 bases). Germline-derived CDR1 and CDR2 are KGHSH and LQKENI. This CDR3 has 15 amino acids. V lost 5 bases and J lost 0, with 10 bases in between. Filled out from reference TRBV18 and TRBJ2-2, the complete variable domain reads NAGVMQNPRHLVRRRGQEARLRCSPMKGHSHVYWYRQLPEEGLKFMVYLQKENIIDESGMPKERFSAEFPKEGPSILRIQQVVRGDSAAYFCASSILASNTGELFFGEGSRLTVL.

This sequence joins TRBV9 and TRBJ1-2; D might be TRBD1 (5 bases). From germline, CDR1 is SGDLS and CDR2 YYNGEE. Trimming took 3 bases from V and 5 from J, leaving 8 bases between them. The CDR3 covers 12 residues. CDR3 loop: CASSGQGYGYTF. The CDR3 DNA reads TGTGCCAGCAGCGGTCAGGGATATGGCTACACCTTC.

The rearrangement uses TRBV7-6 and TRBJ2-6; weak D call: TRBD1 (5 bases). The CDR3 consists of 16 residues. V shed 1 base and J shed 2 bases, with 9 bases lying between them. Germline values: CDR1 SGHVS, CDR2 FNYEAQ. The CDR3 spells CASSLGRATGANVLTF. In DNA form, the CDR3 reads TGTGCCAGCAGCTTAGGCAGGGCGACTGGGGCCAACGTCCTGACTTTC.

Relative to its sample, this clone is large (0.1 to 1%). The chain joins TRBV4-2 to TRBJ2-5; a possible D gene is TRBD1 (5 bases). Trimming pared 4 bases from V and 5 bases from J, leaving 14 bases between. Germline V gene sequence: CDR1 LGHNA, CDR2 YNFKEQ. CDR3 length: 14 residues. CDR3: CASSPKPGFETQYF. As DNA, the CDR3 is TGTGCCAGCAGCCCCAAGCCAGGGTTCGAGACCCAGTACTTC.

This clone was seen just once. The chain has TRBV6-1 and TRBJ1-3; no reliable D call. Germline V CDR1 and CDR2: MNHNS, SASEGT. The CDR3 has 14 residues. V lost 3 bases and J lost 4, with 10 bases in between. The CDR3 nucleotides read TGTGCCAGCAGTGATAACGGCAGCGGAAACACCATATATTTT. It yields the protein CASSDNGSGNTIYF.

The chain has TRBV12-5 and TRBJ2-1; no firm D call. V was pared by 3 bases and J by 4 bases, with 4 bases between. Germline lookup yields CDR1 LGHNT and CDR2 FRNRAP. The CDR3 covers 12 residues. CDR3 protein: CASGLGYNEQFF. As DNA, the CDR3 is TGTGCTAGTGGTTTAGGGTACAATGAGCAGTTCTTC.

The rearrangement joins TRBV5-6 to TRBJ1-4, with D hard to call. The CDR3 loop spans 14 amino acids. The germline gives CDR1 SGHDT, CDR2 YYEEEE. V gave up 4 bases and J gave up 7 bases, with 14 bases separating them. The CDR3 nucleotides are TGTGCCAGCAGCCCCGGTGGAGGGCTTGAAAAACTGTTTTTT. It yields the protein CASSPGGGLEKLFF.

The rearrangement links TRBV5-1 to TRBJ2-3, with 9 bases that match TRBD2. In germline, CDR1 is SGHRS, CDR2 YFSETQ. The V gene end was trimmed by 0 bases and the J gene end by 4 bases; junction bases not matched to a gene: 6. The length of the CDR3 is 16 residues. In DNA form, the CDR3 reads TGCGCCAGCAGCTTGGCGATAGCGGGAGACCCAGATACGCAGTATTTT. It specifies CASSLAIAGDPDTQYF.

The table lists this clone with a count of one. The V gene is TRBV5-1, the J gene TRBJ2-7; TRBD2 is a possible D gene (6 bases). The CDR3 covers 14 residues. Germline V gene lookup returns CDR1 SGHRS and CDR2 YFSETQ. With 0 bases removed from V and 3 bases from J, the gap between germline ends came to 10 bases. The CDR3 DNA sequence: TGCGCCAGCAGCTTGGTAGCGGAGGGCTACGAGCAGTACTTC. Its translation is CASSLVAEGYEQYF.

This chain links TRBV27 with TRBJ2-1; 10 bases map to TRBD2. V was pared by 7 bases and J by 7 bases, with 16 bases of the junction left unmatched. The CDR3 has 17 residues. Germline loops: CDR1 MNHEY, CDR2 SMNVEV (reference sequence). CDR3 bases: TGTGCCAGCAAGGAGGTCGCTAGCGGGAGTCTGGGAAATGAGCAGTTCTTC. Its protein is CASKEVASGSLGNEQFF.

CDR3 sequence: CASSLEHGRSDNEKLFF. CDR3 DNA: TGTGCCAGCAGCTTAGAACACGGTCGGAGTGATAATGAAAAACTGTTTTTT. The rearrangement uses TRBV7-9 and TRBJ1-4; the D is unclear. The V end lost 1 base, the J end lost 4 bases, and 16 bases lay between the germline ends. The CDR3 has 17 residues. CDR1 and CDR2 from the germline V gene are SEHNR and FQNEAQ (reference sequence). The whole variable domain, filled in from reference TRBV7-9 and TRBJ1-4, reads DTGVSQNPRHKITKRGQNVTFRCDPISEHNRLYWYRQTLGQGPEFLTYFQNEAQLEKSRLLSDRFSAERPKGSFSTLEIQRTEQGDSAMYLCASSLEHGRSDNEKLFFGSGTQLSVL.

The J gene is TRBJ2-1, the V gene TRBV4-1, with no clear D. The CDR3 extends over 14 amino acids. V lost 1 base, J lost 9 bases, and 13 bases lay in between. The germline CDR1 and CDR2 sequences are MGHRA and YSYEKL. The CDR3 here is CASSQVVSNGEQFF. The CDR3 DNA reads TGCGCCAGCAGCCAAGTAGTGAGTAACGGTGAGCAGTTCTTC.

This clone was picked up one time. J is TRBJ1-1 and V is TRBV19; 7 bases match TRBD1. Per germline, CDR1 LNHDA and CDR2 SQIVND (reference sequence). This CDR3 is built from 18 residues. V shed 4 bases, J shed 1 base, and the junction held 15 bases outside the gene matches. Written as DNA, the CDR3 is TGTGCCAGTAGTAATTCCTTGGACAGGATTGAACCGAACACTGAAGCTTTCTTT. It specifies CASSNSLDRIEPNTEAFF.